The clone carrying this T cell receptor beta chain was counted only a few times. This CDR3 has 14 amino acids. Germline CDR1 reads SGDLS; CDR2 reads YYNGEE. V shed 3 bases, J shed 4 bases, and the junction held 3 bases outside the gene matches. Profiled with immunoSEQ multiplex PCR; TCRdb holds only in-frame clones, not every one. The sample consists of tens of thousands of clones, roughly 82% of them appearing once. The data are from a study of blood T cell repertoires in COVID-19. This sequence originates from a human donor in a cohort sampled during active COVID-19. The sample consisted of peripheral blood. This chain joins TRBV9 and TRBJ2-2; 7 bases are shared with TRBD1. The CDR3 DNA follows: TGTGCCAGCAGCGAGACAGGGTTCACCGGGGAGCTGTTTTTT. Translated, it gives CASSETGFTGELFF. The entire variable domain, with the rest obtained from reference TRBV9 and TRBJ2-2, is as follows: DSGVTQTPKHLITATGQRVTLRCSPRSGDLSVYWYQQSLDQGLQFLIQYYNGEERAKGNILERFSAQQFPDLHSELNLSSLELGDSALYFCASSETGFTGELFFGEGSRLTVL.